This T cell receptor (beta chain) was obtained from a study of T cell changes during pregnancy in multiple sclerosis. The assay was immunoSEQ multiplex PCR, and TCRdb's table has in-frame clones only and misses some. The data hold more than 55,000 clones, with less than 95% observed a single time. V lost 4 bases and J lost 11, with 15 bases in between. This CDR3 region has 11 residues. From germline, CDR1 is GTSNPN and CDR2 SVGIG (reference sequence). Sequences were derived from peripheral blood, sampled in the first trimester of pregnancy. The rearrangement joins TRBV30 to TRBJ2-7, with a possible D match to TRBD2 (6 bases). The sequence was obtained from a female donor in good health, enrolled as a control in a pregnancy study. DNA for the CDR3: TGTGCCTGGAATCTAGGCGGGGCTAAGTACTTC. It yields the protein CAWNLGGAKYF.